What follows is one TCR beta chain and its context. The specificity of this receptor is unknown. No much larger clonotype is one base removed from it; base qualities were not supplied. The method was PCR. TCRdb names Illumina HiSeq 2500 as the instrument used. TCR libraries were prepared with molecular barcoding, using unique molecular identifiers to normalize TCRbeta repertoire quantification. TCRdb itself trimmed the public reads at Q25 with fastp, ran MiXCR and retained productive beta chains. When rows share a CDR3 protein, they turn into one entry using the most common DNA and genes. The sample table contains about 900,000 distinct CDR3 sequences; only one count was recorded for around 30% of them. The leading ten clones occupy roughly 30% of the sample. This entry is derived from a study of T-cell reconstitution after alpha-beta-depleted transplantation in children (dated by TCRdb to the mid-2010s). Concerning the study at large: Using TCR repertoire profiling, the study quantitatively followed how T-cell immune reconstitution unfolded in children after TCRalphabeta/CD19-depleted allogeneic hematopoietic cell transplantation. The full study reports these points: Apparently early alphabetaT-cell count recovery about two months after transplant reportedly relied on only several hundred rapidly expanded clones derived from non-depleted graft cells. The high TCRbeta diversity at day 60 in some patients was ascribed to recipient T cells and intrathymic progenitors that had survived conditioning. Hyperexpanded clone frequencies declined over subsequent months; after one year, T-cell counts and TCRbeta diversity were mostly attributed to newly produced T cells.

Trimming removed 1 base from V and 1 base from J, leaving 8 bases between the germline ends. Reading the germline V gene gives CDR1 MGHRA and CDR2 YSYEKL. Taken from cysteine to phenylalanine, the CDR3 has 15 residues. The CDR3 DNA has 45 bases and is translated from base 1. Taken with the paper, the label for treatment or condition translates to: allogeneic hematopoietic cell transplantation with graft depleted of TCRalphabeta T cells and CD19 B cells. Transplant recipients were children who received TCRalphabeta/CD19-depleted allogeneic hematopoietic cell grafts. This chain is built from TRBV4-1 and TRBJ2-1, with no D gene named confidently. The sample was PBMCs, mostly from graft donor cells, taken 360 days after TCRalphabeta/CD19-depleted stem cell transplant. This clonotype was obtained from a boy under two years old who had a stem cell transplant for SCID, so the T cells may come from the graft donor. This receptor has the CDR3 CASSQGGKSYNEQFF. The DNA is TGCGCCAGCAGCCAAGGGGGAAAGTCCTACAATGAGCAGTTCTTC.